A single sample is the source of the 30 T cell receptor beta chains below, sequenced in a study of cytomegalovirus exposure and HLA in healthy donors listed by TCRdb under 2017. Library prep was done by the immunoSEQ multiplex PCR assay. For the multiplex PCR, a mixture combining 60 forward primers for TCR Vbeta segments and 13 reverse primers for TCR Jbeta segments was used. TCRdb took over this immuneACCESS table, retaining in-frame rearrangements with V and J assigned. Such tables are incomplete; in checked studies, under half of the missing clones stem from an unresolved V gene, and the remainder is unexplained. This sample comprises about 120,000 clones, 75% to 90% of them detected only once. 2% to 2.5% of the sample is taken by the ten largest. The sample comprised PBMCs. Every receptor here comes from a man aged 25-45 years in good health and CMV-seronegative.

This chain links TRBV6-6 with TRBJ2-2; tentatively, D is TRBD1 (6 bases). The CDR3 has 15 residues. Germline lookup yields CDR1 MNHNY and CDR2 SVGAGI (reference sequence). V shed 2 bases and J shed 4 bases, with 11 bases lying between them. The CDR3 bases are TGTGCCAGCAGTTACGCAGGGGTATCCACCGGGGAGCTGTTTTTT. Its protein is CASSYAGVSTGELFF.

The CDR3 bases are TGTGCCAGCTCACCACCGGGACTAGCGGGCCCTCGGCAGTTCTTC. Protein: CASSPPGLAGPRQFF. This chain links TRBV18 with TRBJ2-1; 12 positions match TRBD2. CDR3 length: 15 amino acids. From germline, CDR1 is KGHSH and CDR2 LQKENI. Trimming took 0 bases from V and 12 from J; bases not matched to a gene: 6.

This rearrangement joins TRBV29-1 to TRBJ1-1; 8 bases line up with TRBD1. The length of the CDR3 is 13 residues. Germline lookup yields CDR1 SQVTM and CDR2 ANQGSEA. V trimming: 8 bases; J trimming: 2 bases; junction bases outside the gene matches: 7. The CDR3 here is CSILTGDNTEAFF. In DNA, the CDR3 is TGCAGCATTTTGACAGGGGATAACACTGAAGCTTTCTTT. Combining the CDR3 with reference TRBV29-1 and TRBJ1-1 gives the whole variable domain SAVISQKPSRDICQRGTSLTIQCQVDSQVTMMFWYRQQPGQSLTLIATANQGSEATYESGFVIDKFPISRPNLTFSTLTVSNMSPEDSSIYLCSILTGDNTEAFFGQGTRLTVV.

The V gene is TRBV18, the J gene TRBJ1-6; D is possibly TRBD1 (5 bases). There are 16 residues in the CDR3. V was trimmed by 3 bases and J by 5 bases, leaving 14 bases between them. Germline CDR1 KGHSH, CDR2 LQKENI. This CDR3 reads CASSPVQAGDNSPLHF. The CDR3 DNA follows: TGTGCCAGCTCACCCGTACAGGCAGGTGATAATTCACCCCTCCACTTT.

The V gene is TRBV2, the J gene TRBJ1-4; a possible D gene is TRBD1 (6 bases). V lost 6 bases and J lost 0, with 14 bases in between. The length of the CDR3 is 16 residues. The germline V gene encodes CDR1 SNHLY and CDR2 FYNNEI. In DNA, the CDR3 is TGTGCCAGCAGGACGGGACACCATGCAACTAATGAAAAACTGTTTTTT. Amino acids: CASRTGHHATNEKLFF.

This chain uses TRBV28 with TRBJ1-2; D uncertain. This CDR3 has 15 residues. Trimming stripped 2 bases from V and 4 bases from J, with 14 bases between. The germline CDR1 and CDR2 sequences are MDHEN and SYDVKM. The CDR3 bases are TGTGCCAGCAGTTTAATCGAGGCTTCTAGCTATGGCTACACCTTC. Its translation is CASSLIEASSYGYTF.

This clone turned up a few times. The chain combines TRBV2 with TRBJ1-3; 9 bases line up with TRBD1. Germline CDR1 SNHLY, CDR2 FYNNEI. The V and J ends lost 5 bases and 7 bases, in that order; junction bases with no gene match: 9. The CDR3 extends over 15 amino acids. The CDR3 DNA follows: TGTGCCAGCAGTTCACAGGGGGCGCATAGGAACACCATATATTTT. Its translation is CASSSQGAHRNTIYF.

The chain links TRBV5-1 to TRBJ1-4, with TRBD1 matching over 7 bases. Germline V gene lookup returns CDR1 SGHRS and CDR2 YFSETQ. The CDR3 sequence is 15 residues long. V shed 0 bases and J 8 bases; nucleotides not matched to a gene: 7. The DNA of the CDR3 is TGCGCCAGCAGCTTGGGACAGGGAAGGGAGGAAAAACTGTTTTTT. This translates into CASSLGQGREEKLFF.

The CDR3 DNA reads as TGTGCCAGTAGTATTAGCCACGGGTTAGTGGCGGGGCGGAACTATGGCTACACCTTC. This gives the protein CASSISHGLVAGRNYGYTF. This rearrangement joins TRBV19 to TRBJ1-2, with D perhaps matching TRBD1 (5 bases). The V and J ends lost 3 bases and 2 bases respectively, with 25 bases between them. The germline V gene encodes CDR1 LNHDA and CDR2 SQIVND (reference sequence). This CDR3 spans 19 amino acids. Looking up the rest from reference TRBV19 and TRBJ1-2 gives the full variable domain: DGGITQSPKYLFRKEGQNVTLSCEQNLNHDAMYWYRQDPGQGLRLIYYSQIVNDFQKGDIAEGYSVSREKKESFPLTVTSAQKNPTAFYLCASSISHGLVAGRNYGYTFGSGTRLTVV.

This chain uses TRBV18 with TRBJ2-3; 9 nucleotides agree with TRBD2. The CDR3 loop spans 15 amino acids. V shed 2 bases and J 3 bases; nucleotides not matched to a gene: 3. Germline V gene sequence: CDR1 KGHSH, CDR2 LQKENI. The CDR3 nucleotides are TGTGCCAGCTCACCAGGCGGGGGGGTTACAGATACGCAGTATTTT. It yields the protein CASSPGGGVTDTQYF.

Notes on this clone: The missing conserved phenylalanine or tryptophan at the end of this CDR3 makes a read error likely. The chain combines TRBV19 with TRBJ1-5, with 7 bases lining up with TRBD1. The germline gives CDR1 LNHDA, CDR2 SQIVND (reference sequence). V shed 5 bases, J shed 6 bases, and the junction held 16 bases outside the gene matches. This CDR3 is built from 17 residues. The CDR3 region is CASSLQGRTGRGQPQHL. CDR3 sequence (DNA): TGTGCCAGTAGTCTTCAGGGGCGGACAGGCCGGGGTCAGCCCCAGCATCTT.

The rearrangement links TRBV5-6 to TRBJ2-5, with TRBD2 matching over 7 bases. The CDR3 is made up of 15 amino acids. Germline V lookup: CDR1 SGHDT, CDR2 YYEEEE. V trimming: 2 bases; J trimming: 1 base; junction bases outside the gene matches: 5. CDR3 in DNA: TGTGCCAGCAGCTTTGGGACTACCTTCCAAGAGACCCAGTACTTC. Residues: CASSFGTTFQETQYF.

This clone was picked up a small number of times. The gene calls are TRBV19 and TRBJ2-3, with TRBD1 matching 11 bases. The germline V gene has CDR1 LNHDA and CDR2 SQIVND (reference sequence). The CDR3 length is 14 residues. The ends lost 5 bases at V and 5 bases at J; junction bases unmatched: 3. CDR3 residues: CASSRTGGRDTQYF. The CDR3 nucleotides read TGTGCCAGTAGTCGGACAGGGGGCAGAGATACGCAGTATTTT. Using reference TRBV19 and TRBJ2-3 for the parts outside the CDR3, the full variable domain is DGGITQSPKYLFRKEGQNVTLSCEQNLNHDAMYWYRQDPGQGLRLIYYSQIVNDFQKGDIAEGYSVSREKKESFPLTVTSAQKNPTAFYLCASSRTGGRDTQYFGPGTRLTVL.

For the CDR3, the DNA is TGTGCCAGCAGCTTTACAGGGTTGGAGACCCAGTACTTC. Protein product: CASSFTGLETQYF. The chain carries TRBV7-8 and TRBJ2-5, with a possible D match to TRBD1 (6 bases). The CDR3 loop spans 13 amino acids. V dropped 3 bases and J dropped 5 bases, with 10 bases sitting between them. The V gene's germline CDR1 is SGHVS and CDR2 FQNEAQ.

V and J are TRBV28 and TRBJ2-7; 11 positions agree with TRBD1. This CDR3 is 15 amino acids long. V lost 5 bases, J lost 2 bases, and 5 bases stayed unmatched. Per the germline V gene, CDR1 is MDHEN and CDR2 is SYDVKM. The CDR3 bases are TGTGCCAGCAGTCGAGTGGGACAGGGGGCCTACGAGCAGTACTTC. Translated: CASSRVGQGAYEQYF. Together with reference TRBV28 and TRBJ2-7, the CDR3 gives the full variable domain: DVKVTQSSRYLVKRTGEKVFLECVQDMDHENMFWYRQDPGLGLRLIYFSYDVKMKEKGDIPEGYSVSREKKERFSLILESASTNQTSMYLCASSRVGQGAYEQYFGPGTRLTVT.

In its sample, this clone was seen a few times. V gene TRBV7-2 combines with J gene TRBJ2-1, with 9 bases identical to TRBD2. With V trimmed by 5 bases and J by 6 bases, 14 bases remained unmatched. The germline V gene encodes CDR1 SGHTA and CDR2 FQGNSA. This CDR3 spans 17 amino acids. CDR3 DNA sequence: TGTGCCAGCAGCGGAAGCGGTCGCGGGGGGGTCTTCAATGAGCAGTTCTTC. Residues: CASSGSGRGGVFNEQFF.

The rearrangement links TRBV11-2 to TRBJ2-7, with 9 bases identical to TRBD1. Germline trimming cut 3 bases from V and 2 bases from J; bases unmatched to any gene: 14. Germline V gene data show CDR1 as SGHAT and CDR2 as FQNNGV. The CDR3 is 18 residues long. CDR3 in amino acids: CASSFYVIGGQGTYEQYF. In DNA, the CDR3 is TGTGCCAGCAGCTTTTATGTTATAGGAGGACAGGGGACCTACGAGCAGTACTTC.

The J gene is TRBJ2-3, the V gene TRBV2; 9 bases align to TRBD2. This CDR3 spans 20 amino acids. V shed 0 bases, J shed 1 base, and the junction held 14 bases outside the gene matches. Per the germline V gene, CDR1 is SNHLY and CDR2 is FYNNEI. CDR3 DNA: TGTGCCAGCAGTGAAGCGCTGGGGGGACTAGCTGGGGGGGGCACAGATACGCAGTATTTT. Translating gives CASSEALGGLAGGGTDTQYF.

The chain uses TRBV6-5 and TRBJ1-6; TRBD1 is a possible D gene (5 bases). Germline CDR1 and CDR2: MNHEY and SVGAGI. V was trimmed by 2 bases and J by 4 bases, leaving 6 bases between them. This CDR3 is 14 amino acids long. CDR3 nucleotides: TGTGCCAGCAGTTACCAGGGTTATAATTCACCCCTCCACTTT. Its protein product is CASSYQGYNSPLHF.

The CDR3 reads CAISPGLAGGLEETQYF. In nucleotides, the CDR3 is TGTGCCATCAGTCCGGGACTAGCGGGGGGGCTGGAGGAGACCCAGTACTTC. The chain uses TRBV10-3 and TRBJ2-5, with TRBD2 identical over 16 bases. With 5 bases clipped from V and 5 bases from J, the junction kept 8 bases outside the gene matches. The CDR3 loop spans 17 amino acids. Looked up from germline, CDR1 is ENHRY and CDR2 is SYGVKD.

CDR3 loop: CASSLDGLRSSLHF. The CDR3 coding sequence is TGTGCCAGCAGCCTGGACGGCCTAAGGTCTAGTCTCCACTTT. The chain recombines TRBV5-4 with TRBJ1-6; unclear D gene. The CDR3 is made up of 14 amino acids. CDR1 is SGHNT, CDR2 YYREEE, per germline (reference sequence). V lost 4 bases and J lost 16, with 21 bases in between.

V gene TRBV28 combines with J gene TRBJ1-4, with TRBD1 identical over 9 bases. This CDR3 region has 17 residues. Looked up from germline, CDR1 is MDHEN and CDR2 is SYDVKM. With 4 bases clipped from V and 0 bases from J, the junction kept 6 bases outside the gene matches. The CDR3 DNA reads as TGTGCCAGCAGTTCCGGGACAGGGTTTGCAACTAATGAAAAACTGTTTTTT. Its translation is CASSSGTGFATNEKLFF.

The chain is built from TRBV9 and TRBJ1-5, with 8 bases aligning to TRBD1. The CDR3 is made up of 15 amino acids. Germline V gives CDR1 SGDLS, CDR2 YYNGEE. Losses at the gene ends were 3 bases for V and 2 bases for J; bases not matched to a gene: 4. CDR3 loop: CASSAMDRGNQPQHF. The CDR3 nucleotides read TGTGCCAGCAGCGCAATGGACAGGGGCAATCAGCCCCAGCATTTT.

This clone came up a few times. The rearrangement uses TRBV27 and TRBJ1-5; 8 bases agree with TRBD1. Germline loops: CDR1 MNHEY, CDR2 SMNVEV (reference sequence). This CDR3 spans 15 amino acids. After removal of 4 bases from V and 15 bases from J, the junction contained 17 bases not matched to a gene. This CDR3 reads CASSSIGRGLPRTHF. CDR3 DNA sequence: TGTGCCAGCAGTTCCATCGGCAGGGGGCTCCCCCGCACGCATTTT.

The chain uses TRBV28 and TRBJ2-4; 8 bases are a match to TRBD1. From germline, CDR1 is MDHEN and CDR2 SYDVKM. The CDR3 runs to 15 residues. The trim removed 11 bases at V and 0 bases at J, leaving 9 bases unmatched. The CDR3 coding sequence is TGTGCCGGACAATCGGACAGGGAAGCCAAAAACATTCAGTACTTC. It yields the protein CAGQSDREAKNIQYF.

The gene calls are TRBV6-5 and TRBJ2-7, with D possibly matching TRBD2 (6 bases). This CDR3 has 15 amino acids. V was cut by 1 base and J by 2 bases, with 12 bases left in between. CDR1 and CDR2 (germline): MNHEY, SVGAGI. CDR3 DNA: TGTGCCAGCAGTTACTTTCGGGGGTACGCCTACGAGCAGTACTTC. This sequence encodes CASSYFRGYAYEQYF.

In regard to this clone: This specimen includes other DNA sequences encoding the same CDR3. The chain uses TRBV5-1 and TRBJ2-3; D perhaps matches TRBD2 (7 bases). Trimming took 4 bases from V and 3 from J, leaving 15 bases between them. From germline, CDR1 is SGHRS and CDR2 YFSETQ. The length of the CDR3 is 15 residues. CDR3 amino acids: CASSLGAGETDTQYF. Written as DNA, the CDR3 is TGCGCCAGCAGCCTGGGGGCGGGGGAAACAGATACGCAGTATTTT.

J is TRBJ2-5 and V is TRBV6-8; possibly TRBD1 for D (5 bases). This CDR3 comprises 13 residues. CDR1 MNHGY and CDR2 SAAAGT come from the germline V gene. V lost 5 bases and J 4 bases, leaving 11 bases between the germline ends. The CDR3 coding sequence is TGTGCCAGCAGTGGGGCCGGGTCAGAGACCCAGTACTTC. Amino acid sequence: CASSGAGSETQYF.

The chain joins TRBV15 to TRBJ2-1, with TRBD1 matching 9 bases. The germline V gene encodes CDR1 LNHNV and CDR2 YYDKDF (reference sequence). Germline trimming cut 0 bases from V and 14 bases from J; bases unmatched to any gene: 2. The CDR3 sequence is 12 residues long. CDR3 region: CATSRDRDREFF. In nucleotides, the CDR3 is TGTGCCACCAGCAGAGATCGGGACAGGGAGTTCTTC.

In this sample, this clone turned up a few times. V is TRBV4-3 and J is TRBJ1-1, with 7 bases identical to TRBD1. Losses at the gene ends were 0 bases for V and 2 bases for J; bases not matched to a gene: 3. The germline CDR1 and CDR2 sequences are LGHNA and YSLEER. The CDR3 is made up of 15 amino acids. CDR3 region: CASSQEDRVNTEAFF. In nucleotides, the CDR3 is TGCGCCAGCAGCCAAGAAGACAGGGTAAACACTGAAGCTTTCTTT.